The T cell receptor (beta chain) under discussion was sequenced for a study of early T cells in non-severe SARS-CoV-2 infection. Study in general: Chains stayed unpaired after sequencing of bulk RNA from unsorted whole blood. The study's findings and limits: Lookups in VDJdb leaned toward anti-spike CD8 responses and missed private and CD4 specificities.

Unique molecular identifiers were affixed to single, distinct cDNA molecules. From the 5' RACE reads, TCRdb called clonotypes with MiXCR, one entry per CDR3 protein. The sample yields some 55,000 distinct CDR3 sequences, around 12% seen once. Trimming cost V 8 bases and J 8 bases, with 16 bases left between them. Looked up from germline, CDR1 is SGHTA and CDR2 is FQGNSA. CDR3 length: 13 residues. This clonotype was detected many times. Antigen specificity is unknown. The TCR was taken from an adult who was a healthcare worker with PCR-confirmed SARS-CoV-2 infection or an uninfected control (not recorded which). The sequencing here drew on whole blood, taken at baseline. The chain couples TRBV7-2 to TRBJ2-1; D gene ambiguous. The CDR3 protein is CASALKISYEQFF. Here the CDR3 DNA reads TGTGCCAGCGCCTTAAAAATCAGCTATGAGCAGTTCTTC.